This T cell receptor (beta chain) emerged from a study of T cells in Graves' hyperthyroidism and ophthalmopathy. Amplification yielded TCR beta CDR3 regions, with RNA transcripts as the source. HTBI primers were the set used in a first-round RT-PCR of the TCR CDR3. TCRdb itself ran the multiplex PCR reads through MiXCR, one entry per CDR3 protein. The sample yields hundreds of thousands of distinct CDR3 sequences, over 15% seen once. Trimming stripped 2 bases from V and 0 bases from J, with 13 bases between. This CDR3 comprises 16 residues. The germline V gene encodes CDR1 MNHEY and CDR2 SMNVEV (reference sequence). This clonotype was seen repeatedly, ten times or more.

The origin of this receptor is a woman in her sixties or seventies with Graves' ophthalmopathy. The sample consisted of blood. The chain couples TRBV27 to TRBJ1-1; D is unresolved. The CDR3 is CASSLGLPKMNTEAFF. CDR3 DNA: TGTGCCAGCAGTTTAGGATTGCCGAAAATGAACACTGAAGCTTTCTTT.